What follows are 14 T cell receptor beta chains derived from one specimen sequenced in a study of shared clonotypes between healthy human individuals. Method: immunoSEQ multiplex PCR; TCRdb's copy keeps in-frame clones and lacks some. Seen here are some 2 million clones, roughly 95% observed once, and the top ten hold around 1.2%. Terminally differentiated effector memory CD45RA+ cells were excluded by CCR7 positive selection of CD45RO-negative cells. The sample was naive CD8+ T cells sorted from blood. The receptors here all came from a man younger than 35 in good health.

The V and J genes are TRBV7-3 and TRBJ1-2; 11 positions agree with TRBD1. V lost 2 bases to trimming and J lost 4 bases; unmatched junction nucleotides: 0. CDR3 size: 14 residues. The germline CDR1 and CDR2 sequences are SGHTA and FQGTGA. CDR3 region: CASSLGTGGYGYTF. CDR3 DNA: TGTGCCAGCAGCTTAGGGACAGGGGGCTATGGCTACACCTTC. The full variable domain, with the rest looked up from reference TRBV7-3 and TRBJ1-2, is GAGVSQTPSNKVTEKGKYVELRCDPISGHTALYWYRQSLGQGPEFLIYFQGTGAADDSGLPNDRFFAVRPEGSVSTLKIQRTERGDSAVYLCASSLGTGGYGYTFGSGTRLTVV.

On this clone itself: The same CDR3 also results from other DNA sequences found in this sample. The chain joins TRBV7-9 to TRBJ2-2; no clear D. With 3 bases removed from V and 0 bases from J, the gap between germline ends came to 2 bases. Germline V lookup: CDR1 SEHNR, CDR2 FQNEAQ (reference sequence). The CDR3 covers 13 residues. CDR3 region: CASSFTNTGELFF. CDR3 in DNA: TGTGCCAGCAGCTTCACGAACACCGGGGAGCTGTTTTTT.

This sequence joins TRBV2 and TRBJ1-1; TRBD1 might be the D (5 bases). CDR3 size: 13 residues. V lost 7 bases and J 0 bases, leaving 9 bases between the germline ends. CDR1 is SNHLY, CDR2 FYNNEI, per germline. This CDR3 reads CASKGTMNTEAFF. For the CDR3, the DNA is TGTGCCAGCAAGGGGACCATGAACACTGAAGCTTTCTTT.

The chain uses TRBV9 and TRBJ1-1; the D is unclear. Between the trimmed V and J ends, which lost 0 bases and 0 bases, there was a span of 12 bases. This CDR3 comprises 16 residues. Germline loops: CDR1 SGDLS, CDR2 YYNGEE. The CDR3 is CASSVDEGEMNTEAFF. The CDR3 nucleotides are TGTGCCAGCAGCGTAGATGAAGGAGAGATGAACACTGAAGCTTTCTTT.

The J gene is TRBJ2-1, the V gene TRBV7-9; a weak D match, TRBD1 (6 bases). Germline V gene lookup returns CDR1 SEHNR and CDR2 FQNEAQ (reference sequence). This CDR3 comprises 15 residues. V dropped 8 bases and J dropped 9 bases, with 23 bases sitting between them. In DNA, the CDR3 is TGTGCCAGCGAAGAGGGGGAGTCCCCGGTAGCTGAGCAGTTCTTC. Amino acids: CASEEGESPVAEQFF.

The chain carries TRBV30 and TRBJ2-5, with TRBD1 matching 10 bases. The CDR3 sequence is 15 residues long. Germline V lookup: CDR1 GTSNPN, CDR2 SVGIG (reference sequence). Trimming cost V 1 base and J 4 bases; bases outside gene matches: 6. CDR3: CAWSDGTGALETQYF. Written as DNA, the CDR3 is TGTGCCTGGAGTGACGGGACAGGGGCTTTAGAGACCCAGTACTTC.

This sequence joins TRBV7-9 and TRBJ2-7; the match to TRBD1 covers 7 bases. Germline assignment: CDR1 SEHNR and CDR2 FQNEAQ (reference sequence). Trimming took 7 bases from V and 2 from J; bases not matched to a gene: 8. This CDR3 spans 14 amino acids. For the CDR3, the DNA is TGTGCCAGCAACTCGATGGGGACAGCCTACGAGCAGTACTTC. This translates into CASNSMGTAYEQYF. Filled out from reference TRBV7-9 and TRBJ2-7, the complete variable domain reads DTGVSQNPRHKITKRGQNVTFRCDPISEHNRLYWYRQTLGQGPEFLTYFQNEAQLEKSRLLSDRFSAERPKGSFSTLEIQRTEQGDSAMYLCASNSMGTAYEQYFGPGTRLTVT.

The gene calls are TRBV19 and TRBJ1-4; TRBD1 is a possible D gene (5 bases). Germline V gene data show CDR1 as LNHDA and CDR2 as SQIVND (reference sequence). The CDR3 runs to 16 residues. V shed 0 bases and J shed 5 bases, with 13 bases lying between them. CDR3 in DNA: TGTGCCAGTAGTATAGATCTGGGGGTGAGGAATGAAAAACTGTTTTTT. The encoded protein is CASSIDLGVRNEKLFF. The full variable domain, completed using reference TRBV19 and TRBJ1-4, is DGGITQSPKYLFRKEGQNVTLSCEQNLNHDAMYWYRQDPGQGLRLIYYSQIVNDFQKGDIAEGYSVSREKKESFPLTVTSAQKNPTAFYLCASSIDLGVRNEKLFFGSGTQLSVL.

Note on this clone: The junction departs from the called germline gene at one end, perhaps through a read error. V and J are TRBV7-7 and TRBJ2-1; 8 bases map to TRBD2. The CDR3 length is 14 residues. Germline lookup yields CDR1 SSHAT and CDR2 FNYEAQ (reference sequence). CDR3: CASSRGGAVNEQFF. For the CDR3, the DNA is TGTGCTAGCAGTCGGGGGGGCGCAGTGAATGAGCAGTTCTTC. The complete variable domain, with remaining parts taken from reference TRBV7-7 and TRBJ2-1, reads GAGVSQSPRYKVTKRGQDVTLRCDPISSHATLYWYQQALGQGPEFLTYFNYEAQPDKSGLPSDRFSAERPEGSISTLTIQRTEQRDSAMYRCASSRGGAVNEQFFGPGTRLTVL.

The chain links TRBV5-1 to TRBJ2-7, with TRBD1 matching over 10 bases. Per germline, CDR1 SGHRS and CDR2 YFSETQ. After removal of 4 bases from V and 1 base from J, the junction contained 8 bases not matched to a gene. The length of the CDR3 is 16 residues. The CDR3 is CASSIPTGGDSYEQYF. CDR3 nucleotides: TGCGCCAGCAGCATTCCGACAGGGGGCGATTCCTACGAGCAGTACTTC.

The chain joins TRBV18 to TRBJ2-7; D is unclear. With 3 bases removed from V and 3 bases from J, the gap between germline ends came to 18 bases. CDR3 length: 16 amino acids. Per germline, CDR1 KGHSH and CDR2 LQKENI. CDR3: CASSPSYRREFYEQYF. DNA of the CDR3: TGTGCCAGCTCACCTTCTTACAGAAGAGAATTCTACGAGCAGTACTTC.

The genes are TRBV27 and TRBJ2-7; D may be TRBD1 or TRBD2 (5 bases each). The CDR3 covers 14 residues. Germline lookup yields CDR1 MNHEY and CDR2 SMNVEV (reference sequence). V dropped 5 bases and J dropped 2 bases, with 13 bases sitting between them. The DNA for the CDR3 is TGTGCCAGCAGTCCCGGGACGGAGGCCTACGAGCAGTACTTC. Encoded protein: CASSPGTEAYEQYF.

V usage is TRBV27 and J usage is TRBJ1-4; D not certain. Trimming cost V 0 bases and J 14 bases, with 13 bases left between them. CDR1 is MNHEY and CDR2 is SMNVEV in the germline V gene (reference sequence). The CDR3 loop spans 13 amino acids. The CDR3 DNA sequence: TGTGCCAGCAGTTTATCAGGGCACCAGAGCCTGTTTTTT. Protein: CASSLSGHQSLFF.

This chain joins TRBV14 and TRBJ1-2; 10 bases agree with TRBD1. The CDR3 is made up of 17 amino acids. V lost 5 bases, J lost 4 bases, and 13 bases stayed unmatched. The germline V gene has CDR1 SGHDN and CDR2 FVKESK. CDR3 loop: CASSLALWTGGTYGYTF. The CDR3 DNA reads as TGTGCCAGCAGCTTAGCGCTCTGGACAGGGGGGACCTATGGCTACACCTTC.